Listed below are T cell receptor beta chains from one sample, sequenced in a study of CD8+CD57+ T cells in acquired aplastic anemia. MiXCR was run by TCRdb on the reads, yielding one entry per CDR3 protein. The sample consists of roughly 420,000 distinct CDR3 sequences, under 80% of them appearing once. Sequences were obtained from sorted CD4+, CD8+, or CD8+CD57+ T cells (not recorded which) from PBMCs. All receptors come from a human donor in good health, serving as a control. CDR3s leave out the opening cysteine and the closing phenylalanine or tryptophan. Each record gives: CDR3 length, J gene, V gene, CDR3 protein.

13 TRBJ1-2 TRBV7-8 ASSQDGGSYEDFT
13 TRBJ2-3 TRBV7-2 ASSLPETQKDAQY
12 TRBJ1-1 TRBV19 ASSRQGTSPGAF
12 TRBJ1-1 TRBV7-6 ASSRTNSNTEAF
13 TRBJ1-6 TRBV7-9 ASSLAEGGDSPLH
13 TRBJ1-2 TRBV7-2 ASSLGVGTDTGYT
11 TRBJ1-2 TRBV5-5 ASSKYRGGGYT
14 TRBJ1-1 TRBV6-5 ACSLGATGVGTEAF
12 TRBJ2-1 TRBV24-1 ATHRLVGGNEQF
13 TRBJ1-5 TRBV7-2 ASSLGEGAEIHPH
14 TRBJ2-3 TRBV4-3 ASSHPLAGGTDTQY
13 TRBJ2-2 TRBV9 ASSVAVRGDYDVF